These 20 T cell receptor beta chains came from one sample sequenced in a study of breast tumors, draining lymph nodes, adjacent tissues. TCRdb re-derived calls from the multiplex PCR reads in MiXCR, one entry per CDR3 protein. The table lists 180,000 or so distinct CDR3 sequences, about 32% of them singletons. Axillary draining lymph nodes of breast cancer patients supplied the node samples. Input material: axillary lymph node tissue. The receptors derive from a female donor with breast cancer. Some clones in this sample may be carry-over from other donors' samples.

This clonotype came up a few times. The rearrangement joins TRBV28 to TRBJ1-5; the D gene is possibly TRBD1 (6 bases). The CDR3 has 14 amino acids. V lost 5 bases, J lost 6 bases, and 14 bases lay in between. Looked up from germline, CDR1 is MDHEN and CDR2 is SYDVKM. The CDR3, as DNA: TGTGCCAGCAGTCAGGCAGGAGGGGGTCAGCCCCAGCATTTT. Protein: CASSQAGGGQPQHF.

CDR3 loop: CASSMQILVRYEQYF. The CDR3, as DNA: TGTGCCAGTAGTATGCAGATCCTAGTGCGGTACGAGCAGTACTTC. The chain employs TRBV19 and TRBJ2-7; no reliable D call. Per the germline V gene, CDR1 is LNHDA and CDR2 is SQIVND (reference sequence). V shed 3 bases and J shed 4 bases, with 16 bases lying between them. This CDR3 contains 15 residues. Supplemented by reference TRBV19 and TRBJ2-7, the full variable domain reads DGGITQSPKYLFRKEGQNVTLSCEQNLNHDAMYWYRQDPGQGLRLIYYSQIVNDFQKGDIAEGYSVSREKKESFPLTVTSAQKNPTAFYLCASSMQILVRYEQYFGPGTRLTVT.

Turning to this clonotype: Relative to the germline gene, one junction end is altered; a read error may explain this. This chain joins TRBV5-1 and TRBJ1-4; D perhaps matches TRBD1 (6 bases). This CDR3 has 14 residues. Germline CDR1 and CDR2: SGHRS and YFSETQ. As DNA, the CDR3 is TGCGCCAGCGGCTTGGGACATGGGGATGAAAAACTGTTTTTC. It is translated as CASGLGHGDEKLFF.

The chain combines TRBV7-6 with TRBJ2-1; D unresolved. This CDR3 spans 11 amino acids. Germline CDR1 SGHVS, CDR2 FNYEAQ. Trimming left V 9 bases short and J 2 bases short, with 5 bases between. This CDR3 is CARPPYNEQFF. Here the CDR3 DNA reads TGTGCCAGACCCCCCTACAATGAGCAGTTCTTC. Full variable domain (remainder filled in from reference TRBV7-6 and TRBJ2-1): GAGVSQSPRYKVTKRGQDVALRCDPISGHVSLYWYRQALGQGPEFLTYFNYEAQQDKSGLPNDRFSAERPEGSISTLTIQRTEQRDSAMYRCARPPYNEQFFGPGTRLTVL.

V gene TRBV28 combines with J gene TRBJ2-3; D is unclear. V was clipped by 5 bases and J by 6 bases, with 18 bases between them. From germline, CDR1 is MDHEN and CDR2 SYDVKM. CDR3 length equals 15 residues. CDR3 bases: TGTGCCAGCAGTGTTACCCGGTCGGGTTCTGATACGCAGTATTTT. Translated, it gives CASSVTRSGSDTQYF.

The table lists this clonotype with a few counts. The chain combines TRBV30 with TRBJ2-1; TRBD2 matches 10 bases. The CDR3 sequence is 15 residues long. V shed 4 bases, J shed 5 bases, and the junction held 8 bases outside the gene matches. CDR1 is GTSNPN and CDR2 is SVGIG in the germline V gene (reference sequence). The chain's CDR3 is CAWKPGTSVHNEQFF. CDR3 DNA: TGTGCCTGGAAACCCGGGACTAGCGTCCACAATGAGCAGTTCTTC.

V is TRBV20-1 and J is TRBJ2-3, with 8 bases identical to TRBD1. The length of the CDR3 is 15 residues. With V trimmed by 0 bases and J by 7 bases, 9 bases remained unmatched. The germline V gene encodes CDR1 DFQATT and CDR2 SNEGSKA (reference sequence). The CDR3 region is CSAREGDRLRYTQYF. DNA of the CDR3: TGCAGTGCTAGAGAGGGGGACAGGCTCCGGTATACGCAGTATTTT.

In regard to this clonotype: Just one base apart from a much larger clone, this may be a read error. The chain carries TRBV6-6 and TRBJ2-1; 7 nucleotides align to TRBD1. The CDR3 runs 15 residues. Germline-derived CDR1 and CDR2 are MNHNY and SVGAGI (reference sequence). V shed 6 bases and J 7 bases; nucleotides not matched to a gene: 12. CDR3 amino acids: CASSSGTASANEQFF. CDR3 nucleotide sequence: TGTGCCAGCAGCTCGGGGACAGCCTCTGCGAATGAGCAGTTCTTC.

As to this clonotype: The CDR3 carries no conserved terminal phenylalanine or tryptophan, so it likely arises from a read error. The DNA is left out, because the CDR3 cannot be placed on it with certainty; the CDR3 is given as TCRdb lists it. The chain is built from TRBV7-9 and TRBJ1-2. Inclusive of both ends, the CDR3 amounts to 14 amino acids. The germline gives CDR1 SEHNR, CDR2 FQNEAQ (reference sequence). Here the CDR3 reads CASSLDLLVYGYAL.

With regard to this clonotype: The germline gene is not matched at one end of the junction; a read error may be the cause. The chain carries TRBV24-1 and TRBJ2-2; maybe TRBD2 (5 bases). Germline loops: CDR1 KGHDR, CDR2 SFDVKD. There are 15 residues in the CDR3. The CDR3 reads CATSDLPGSTGELCF. CDR3 nucleotide sequence: TGCGCCACCAGTGATTTGCCGGGGAGCACCGGGGAGCTGTGTTTT.

This clonotype was seen repeatedly, ten times or more. The chain combines TRBV20-1 with TRBJ1-6; no clear D. In germline, CDR1 is DFQATT, CDR2 SNEGSKA (reference sequence). V was pared by 1 base and J by 0 bases, with 7 bases between. This CDR3 spans 15 amino acids. CDR3 amino acids: CSARGEFSYNSPLHF. For the CDR3, the DNA is TGCAGTGCTAGAGGCGAGTTCTCCTATAATTCACCCCTCCACTTT.

CDR3 DNA sequence: TGTGCCAGCAGAGAGACAGGGGGCAGGACAGATACGCAGTATTTT. As protein: CASRETGGRTDTQYF. This sequence joins TRBV2 and TRBJ2-3, with 10 bases lining up with TRBD1. V shed 6 bases, J shed 3 bases, and the junction held 6 bases outside the gene matches. Per germline, CDR1 SNHLY and CDR2 FYNNEI. This CDR3 region has 15 residues.

The J gene is TRBJ1-6, the V gene TRBV9, with D possibly matching TRBD1 (6 bases). V shed 3 bases and J shed 7 bases, with 17 bases lying between them. Germline assignment: CDR1 SGDLS and CDR2 YYNGEE. The CDR3 has 16 amino acids. The CDR3 DNA is TGTGCCAGCAGCGCCACCACCGGGACACCAAATTCACCCCTCCACTTT. Translating gives CASSATTGTPNSPLHF.

This clonotype was counted at least ten times. The gene calls are TRBV20-1 and TRBJ2-5; unclear D gene. The CDR3 consists of 11 residues. CDR1 and CDR2 (germline): DFQATT, SNEGSKA (reference sequence). The V end lost 3 bases, the J end lost 2 bases, and 4 bases lay between the germline ends. The CDR3 spells CSASGQETQYF. In DNA, the CDR3 is TGCAGTGCTAGCGGACAAGAGACCCAGTACTTC.

The CDR3 sequence is CASQHVGRGRSSYEQYF. CDR3 nucleotides: TGTGCCAGCCAGCACGTGGGCAGGGGAAGGAGCTCCTACGAGCAGTACTTC. The chain carries TRBV6-2 or TRBV6-3 and TRBJ2-7; the D gene is possibly TRBD1 (6 bases). Germline V lookup: CDR1 MNHEY, CDR2 SVGEGT. This CDR3 is built from 17 residues. V was trimmed by 8 bases and J by 0 bases, leaving 23 bases between them.

Note on this clonotype: A much more abundant neighbour one base away suggests this may be a read error. V usage is TRBV5-1 and J usage is TRBJ1-2, with TRBD1 identical over 7 bases. Germline CDR1 is SGHRS and CDR2 is YFSETQ. The CDR3 consists of 16 residues. With 0 bases clipped from V and 5 bases from J, the junction kept 10 bases outside the gene matches. CDR3 sequence (DNA): TGCGCCAGCAGCTTGGGACAGGGCCTCCACGAATATGGCTACACCTTC. Amino acid sequence: CASSLGQGLHEYGYTF.

This clonotype showed up many times. The chain recombines TRBV5-8 with TRBJ2-7; tentatively, D is TRBD1 (6 bases). Germline CDR1 and CDR2: SGHTS and YDEGEE. There are 15 residues in the CDR3. Trimming stripped 4 bases from V and 0 bases from J, with 14 bases between. CDR3 protein: CASSGDRTSSYEQYF. CDR3 coding DNA: TGTGCCAGCAGCGGAGACAGGACGTCCTCCTACGAGCAGTACTTC.

The chain's CDR3 is CASSLNAGTGYSPLHF. DNA for the CDR3: TGCGCCAGCAGCCTAAACGCCGGGACAGGCTATTCACCCCTCCACTTT. The rearrangement uses TRBV5-1 and TRBJ1-6; 8 positions match TRBD1. J was trimmed by 8 bases and V by 4 bases; bases with no gene match: 11. The germline gives CDR1 SGHRS, CDR2 YFSETQ. The CDR3 loop spans 16 amino acids. Looking up the rest from reference TRBV5-1 and TRBJ1-6 gives the full variable domain: KAGVTQTPRYLIKTRGQQVTLSCSPISGHRSVSWYQQTPGQGLQFLFEYFSETQRNKGNFPGRFSGRQFSNSRSEMNVSTLELGDSALYLCASSLNAGTGYSPLHFGNGTRLTVT.

This clonotype has just a few counts. V and J are TRBV14 and TRBJ1-1; D is uncertain. V lost 1 base, J lost 6 bases, and 9 bases lay in between. The germline V gene encodes CDR1 SGHDN and CDR2 FVKESK. The CDR3 runs to 13 residues. This chain's CDR3 is CASSQVDTPEAFF. The CDR3 DNA follows: TGTGCCAGCAGCCAAGTCGACACACCTGAAGCTTTCTTT.

This clonotype was counted many times. CDR3 sequence: CSARAFDRVWEKLFF. The CDR3, as DNA: TGCAGTGCTAGAGCTTTTGACAGGGTGTGGGAAAAACTGTTTTTT. The genes are TRBV20-1 and TRBJ1-4; 7 bases align to TRBD1. From germline, CDR1 is DFQATT and CDR2 SNEGSKA (reference sequence). The ends lost 1 base at V and 8 bases at J; junction bases unmatched: 10. The length of the CDR3 is 15 residues.